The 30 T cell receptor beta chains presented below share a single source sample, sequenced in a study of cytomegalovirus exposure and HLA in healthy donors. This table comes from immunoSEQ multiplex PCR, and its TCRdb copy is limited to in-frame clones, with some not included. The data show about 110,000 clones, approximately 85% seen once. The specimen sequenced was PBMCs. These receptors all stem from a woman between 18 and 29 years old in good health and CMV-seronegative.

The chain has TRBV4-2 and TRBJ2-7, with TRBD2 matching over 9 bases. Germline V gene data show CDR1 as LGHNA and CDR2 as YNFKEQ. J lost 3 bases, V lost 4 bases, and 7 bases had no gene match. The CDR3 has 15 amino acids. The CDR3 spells CASSPRLAAYYEQYF. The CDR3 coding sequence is TGTGCCAGCAGCCCTCGACTAGCGGCTTACTACGAGCAGTACTTC.

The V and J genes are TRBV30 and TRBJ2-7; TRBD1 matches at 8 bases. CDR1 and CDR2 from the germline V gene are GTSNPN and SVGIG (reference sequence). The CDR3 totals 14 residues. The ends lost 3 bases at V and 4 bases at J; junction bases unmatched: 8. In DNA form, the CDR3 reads TGTGCCTGGAGCCCGCCGCAGGGGGCTTACGAGCAGTACTTC. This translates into CAWSPPQGAYEQYF. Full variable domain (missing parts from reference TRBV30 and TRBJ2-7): SQTIHQWPATLVQPVGSPLSLECTVEGTSNPNLYWYRQAAGRGLQLLFYSVGIGQISSEVPQNLSASRPQDRQFILSSKKLLLSDSGFYLCAWSPPQGAYEQYFGPGTRLTVT.

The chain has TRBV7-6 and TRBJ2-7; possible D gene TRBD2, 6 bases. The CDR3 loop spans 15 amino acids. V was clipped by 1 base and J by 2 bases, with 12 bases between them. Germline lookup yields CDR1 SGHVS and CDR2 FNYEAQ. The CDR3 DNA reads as TGTGCCAGCAGCTTAGACCAGGGAGGTCCCTACGAGCAGTACTTC. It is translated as CASSLDQGGPYEQYF.

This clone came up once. The CDR3 protein is CASTTPGEETQYF. CDR3 DNA: TGTGCCAGCACCACCCCGGGGGAAGAGACCCAGTACTTC. The genes are TRBV6-5 and TRBJ2-5; tentative D call: TRBD2 (6 bases). The CDR3 consists of 13 residues. The V gene lost 7 bases and the J gene lost 3 bases, with 12 bases spanning the gap. Looked up from germline, CDR1 is MNHEY and CDR2 is SVGAGI.

In nucleotides, the CDR3 is TGTGCCAGTAGTATAGGAACAGGGCTGGATACGCAGTATTTT. Translated, it gives CASSIGTGLDTQYF. The J gene is TRBJ2-3, the V gene TRBV19, with D perhaps TRBD1 (6 bases). Trimming shortened V by 1 base and J by 6 bases, and 11 bases separated the two germline ends. CDR1 LNHDA and CDR2 SQIVND come from the germline V gene (reference sequence). CDR3 length: 14 amino acids.

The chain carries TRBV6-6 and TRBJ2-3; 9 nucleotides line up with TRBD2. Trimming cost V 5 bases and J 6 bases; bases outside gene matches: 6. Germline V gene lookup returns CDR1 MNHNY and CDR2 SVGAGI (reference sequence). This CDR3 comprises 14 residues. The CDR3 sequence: CASSSGGSMDTQYF. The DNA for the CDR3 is TGTGCCAGCAGTAGCGGGGGGAGTATGGATACGCAGTATTTT.

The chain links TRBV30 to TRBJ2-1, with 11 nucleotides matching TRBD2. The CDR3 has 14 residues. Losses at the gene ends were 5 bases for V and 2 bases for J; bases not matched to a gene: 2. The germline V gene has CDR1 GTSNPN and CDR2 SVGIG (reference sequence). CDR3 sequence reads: CAWDSGGAYNEQFF. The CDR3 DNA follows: TGTGCCTGGGATAGCGGGGGGGCCTACAATGAGCAGTTCTTC.

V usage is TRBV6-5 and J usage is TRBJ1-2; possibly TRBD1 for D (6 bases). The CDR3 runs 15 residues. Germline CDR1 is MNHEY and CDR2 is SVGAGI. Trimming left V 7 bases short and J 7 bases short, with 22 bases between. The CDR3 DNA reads TGTGCCAGCACAGGGGCTCCATCCACCCCTCTTGGCTACACCTTC. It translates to CASTGAPSTPLGYTF.

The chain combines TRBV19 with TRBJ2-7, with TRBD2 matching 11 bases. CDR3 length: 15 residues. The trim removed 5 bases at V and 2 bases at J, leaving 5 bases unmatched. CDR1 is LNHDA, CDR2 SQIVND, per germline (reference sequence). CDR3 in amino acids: CASSFTSGGAYEQYF. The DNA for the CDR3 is TGTGCCAGTAGTTTTACTAGCGGGGGCGCCTACGAGCAGTACTTC.

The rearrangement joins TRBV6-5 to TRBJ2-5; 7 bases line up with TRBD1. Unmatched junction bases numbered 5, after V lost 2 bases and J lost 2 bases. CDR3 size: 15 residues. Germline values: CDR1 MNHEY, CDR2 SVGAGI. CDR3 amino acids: CASSYDGTAQETQYF. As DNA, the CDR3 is TGTGCCAGCAGTTACGATGGGACAGCTCAAGAGACCCAGTACTTC.

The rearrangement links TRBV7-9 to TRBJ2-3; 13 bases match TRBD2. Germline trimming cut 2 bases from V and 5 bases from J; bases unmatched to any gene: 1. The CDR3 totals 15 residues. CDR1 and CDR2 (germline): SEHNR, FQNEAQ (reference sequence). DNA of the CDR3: TGTGCCAGCAGCTTATGGACTAGCGGGGGAGATACGCAGTATTTT. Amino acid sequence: CASSLWTSGGDTQYF.

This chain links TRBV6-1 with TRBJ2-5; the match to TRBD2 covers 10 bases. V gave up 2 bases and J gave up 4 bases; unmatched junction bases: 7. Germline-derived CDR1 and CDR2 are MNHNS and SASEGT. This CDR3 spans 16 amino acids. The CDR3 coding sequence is TGTGCCAGCAGTGAACAAGAAGGGACTAGCGCAGAGACCCAGTACTTC. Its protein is CASSEQEGTSAETQYF.

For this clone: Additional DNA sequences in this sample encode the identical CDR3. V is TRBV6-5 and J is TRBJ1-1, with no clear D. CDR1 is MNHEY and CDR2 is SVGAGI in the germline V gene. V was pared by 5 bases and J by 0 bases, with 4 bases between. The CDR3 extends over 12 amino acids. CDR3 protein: CASSTVNTEAFF. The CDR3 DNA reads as TGTGCCAGCAGTACAGTGAACACTGAAGCTTTCTTT.

The CDR3, as DNA: TGTGCCAGCAGTGATGAACGGACAGAGTACTACGAGCAGTACTTC. Its translation: CASSDERTEYYEQYF. The genes are TRBV25-1 and TRBJ2-7, with a possible D match to TRBD1 (6 bases). Germline V gives CDR1 MGHDK, CDR2 SYGVNS. The CDR3 consists of 15 residues. V shed 3 bases and J shed 3 bases, with 15 bases lying between them.

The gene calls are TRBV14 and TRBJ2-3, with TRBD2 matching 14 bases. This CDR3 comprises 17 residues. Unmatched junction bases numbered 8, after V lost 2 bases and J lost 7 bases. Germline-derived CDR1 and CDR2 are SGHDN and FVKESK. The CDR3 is CASSQMIGLAGGNTQYF. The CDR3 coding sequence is TGTGCCAGCAGCCAAATGATTGGACTAGCGGGGGGTAATACGCAGTATTTT. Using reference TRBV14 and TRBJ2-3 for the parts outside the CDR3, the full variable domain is EAGVTQFPSHSVIEKGQTVTLRCDPISGHDNLYWYRRVMGKEIKFLLHFVKESKQDESGMPNNRFLAERTGGTYSTLKVQPAELEDSGVYFCASSQMIGLAGGNTQYFGPGTRLTVL.

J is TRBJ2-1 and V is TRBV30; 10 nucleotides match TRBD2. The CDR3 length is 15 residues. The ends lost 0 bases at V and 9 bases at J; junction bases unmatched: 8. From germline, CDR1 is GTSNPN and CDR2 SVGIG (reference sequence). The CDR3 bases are TGTGCCTGGAGTGTATACCAGCGGGGGGGCAGTGAGCAGTTCTTC. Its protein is CAWSVYQRGGSEQFF.

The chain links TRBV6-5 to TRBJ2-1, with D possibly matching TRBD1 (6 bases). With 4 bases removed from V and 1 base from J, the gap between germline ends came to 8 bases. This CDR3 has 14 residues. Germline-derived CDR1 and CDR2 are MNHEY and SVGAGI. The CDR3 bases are TGTGCCAGCAGTTGGACAGTTTCCTACAATGAGCAGTTCTTC. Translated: CASSWTVSYNEQFF.

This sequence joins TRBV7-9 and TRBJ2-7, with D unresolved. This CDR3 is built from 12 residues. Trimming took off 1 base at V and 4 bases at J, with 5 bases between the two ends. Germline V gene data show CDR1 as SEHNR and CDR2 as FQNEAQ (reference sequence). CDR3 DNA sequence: TGTGCCAGCAGCTTAGGTCAGTACGAGCAGTACTTC. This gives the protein CASSLGQYEQYF. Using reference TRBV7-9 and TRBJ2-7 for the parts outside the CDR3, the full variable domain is DTGVSQNPRHKITKRGQNVTFRCDPISEHNRLYWYRQTLGQGPEFLTYFQNEAQLEKSRLLSDRFSAERPKGSFSTLEIQRTEQGDSAMYLCASSLGQYEQYFGPGTRLTVT.

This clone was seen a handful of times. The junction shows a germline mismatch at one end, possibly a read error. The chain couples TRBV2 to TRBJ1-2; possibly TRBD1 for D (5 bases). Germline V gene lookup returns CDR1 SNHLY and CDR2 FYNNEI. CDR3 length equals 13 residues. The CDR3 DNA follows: TGTGCCAGCAGCGAAGGGCCAGGGAATGGCTACACCTTC. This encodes CASSEGPGNGYTF.

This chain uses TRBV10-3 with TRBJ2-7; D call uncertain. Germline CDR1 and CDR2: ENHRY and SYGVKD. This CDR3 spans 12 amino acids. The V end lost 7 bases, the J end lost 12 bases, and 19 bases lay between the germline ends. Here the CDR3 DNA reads TGTGCCATCAAATCGGCGGCCGACCGGTTGTACTTC. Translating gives CAIKSAADRLYF.

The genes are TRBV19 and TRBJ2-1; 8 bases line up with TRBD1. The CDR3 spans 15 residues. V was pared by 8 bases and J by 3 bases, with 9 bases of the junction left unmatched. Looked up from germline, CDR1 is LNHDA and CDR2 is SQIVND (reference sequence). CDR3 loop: CASSPDRELYNEQFF. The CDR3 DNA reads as TGTGCCAGTTCCCCGGACAGGGAACTCTACAATGAGCAGTTCTTC. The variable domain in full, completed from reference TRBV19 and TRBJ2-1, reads DGGITQSPKYLFRKEGQNVTLSCEQNLNHDAMYWYRQDPGQGLRLIYYSQIVNDFQKGDIAEGYSVSREKKESFPLTVTSAQKNPTAFYLCASSPDRELYNEQFFGPGTRLTVL.

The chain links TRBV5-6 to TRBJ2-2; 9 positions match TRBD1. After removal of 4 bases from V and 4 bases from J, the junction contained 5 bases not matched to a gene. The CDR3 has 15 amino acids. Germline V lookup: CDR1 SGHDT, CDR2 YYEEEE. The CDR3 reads CASSGGTGITGELFF. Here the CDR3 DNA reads TGTGCCAGCAGCGGGGGGACAGGGATCACCGGGGAGCTGTTTTTT.

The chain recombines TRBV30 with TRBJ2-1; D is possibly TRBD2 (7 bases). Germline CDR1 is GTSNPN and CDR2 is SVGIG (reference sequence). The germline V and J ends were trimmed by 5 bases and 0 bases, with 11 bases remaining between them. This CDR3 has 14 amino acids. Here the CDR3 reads CAWDGGRSYNEQFF. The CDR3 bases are TGTGCCTGGGACGGGGGGCGCTCCTACAATGAGCAGTTCTTC. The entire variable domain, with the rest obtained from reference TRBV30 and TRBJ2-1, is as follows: SQTIHQWPATLVQPVGSPLSLECTVEGTSNPNLYWYRQAAGRGLQLLFYSVGIGQISSEVPQNLSASRPQDRQFILSSKKLLLSDSGFYLCAWDGGRSYNEQFFGPGTRLTVL.

The CDR3 region has the DNA TGTGCCAGCAGTTCCCATCCGCGCCGGAGTAGTATCTACGAGCAGTACTTC. This gives the protein CASSSHPRRSSIYEQYF. The V gene is TRBV28, the J gene TRBJ2-7; D gene uncertain. V was shortened by 4 bases and J by 3 bases, with 22 bases between the two germline ends. This CDR3 is built from 17 residues. Per germline, CDR1 MDHEN and CDR2 SYDVKM.

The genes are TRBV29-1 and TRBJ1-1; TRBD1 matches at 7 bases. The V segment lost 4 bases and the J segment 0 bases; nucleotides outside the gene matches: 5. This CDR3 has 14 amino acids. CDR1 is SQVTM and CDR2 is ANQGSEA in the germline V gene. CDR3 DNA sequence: TGCAGCGTTGCGGGACAGTTCATGAACACTGAAGCTTTCTTT. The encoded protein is CSVAGQFMNTEAFF.

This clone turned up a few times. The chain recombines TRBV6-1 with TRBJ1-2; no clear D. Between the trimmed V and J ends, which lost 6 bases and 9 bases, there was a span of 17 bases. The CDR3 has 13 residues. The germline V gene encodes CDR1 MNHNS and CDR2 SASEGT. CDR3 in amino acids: CASRSIGDRRYTF. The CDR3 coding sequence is TGTGCCAGCAGAAGTATCGGGGATCGGCGCTACACCTTC.

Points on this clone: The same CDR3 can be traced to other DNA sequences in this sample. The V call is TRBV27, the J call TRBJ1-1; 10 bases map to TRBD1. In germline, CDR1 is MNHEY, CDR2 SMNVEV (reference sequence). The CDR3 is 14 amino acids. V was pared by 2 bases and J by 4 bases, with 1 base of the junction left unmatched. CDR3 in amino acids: CASSLRTGGTEAFF. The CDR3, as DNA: TGTGCCAGCAGTTTACGGACAGGGGGCACTGAAGCTTTCTTT.

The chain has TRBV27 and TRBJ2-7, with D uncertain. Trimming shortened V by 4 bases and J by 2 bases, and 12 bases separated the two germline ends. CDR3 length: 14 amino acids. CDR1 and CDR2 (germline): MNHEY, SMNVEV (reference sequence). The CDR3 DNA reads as TGTGCCAGCAGTTATCGAGACGGAGCCTACGAGCAGTACTTC. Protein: CASSYRDGAYEQYF.

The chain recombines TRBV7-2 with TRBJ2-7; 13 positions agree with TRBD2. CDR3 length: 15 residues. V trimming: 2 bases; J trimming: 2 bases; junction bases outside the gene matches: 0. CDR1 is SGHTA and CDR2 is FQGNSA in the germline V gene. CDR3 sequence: CASSLTSGGAYEQYF. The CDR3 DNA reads TGTGCCAGCAGCTTAACTAGCGGGGGGGCCTACGAGCAGTACTTC. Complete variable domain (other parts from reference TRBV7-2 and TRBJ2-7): GAGVSQSPSNKVTEKGKDVELRCDPISGHTALYWYRQSLGQGLEFLIYFQGNSAPDKSGLPSDRFSAERTGGSVSTLTIQRTQQEDSAVYLCASSLTSGGAYEQYFGPGTRLTVT.

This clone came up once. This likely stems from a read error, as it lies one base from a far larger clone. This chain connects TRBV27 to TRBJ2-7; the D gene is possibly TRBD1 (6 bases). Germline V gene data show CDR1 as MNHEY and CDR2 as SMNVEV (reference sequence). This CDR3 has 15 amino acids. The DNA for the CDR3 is TGTGCCAACAGTGCCCATAGGGGGAGCTCCTACGAGCAGTACTTC. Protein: CANSAHRGSSYEQYF.